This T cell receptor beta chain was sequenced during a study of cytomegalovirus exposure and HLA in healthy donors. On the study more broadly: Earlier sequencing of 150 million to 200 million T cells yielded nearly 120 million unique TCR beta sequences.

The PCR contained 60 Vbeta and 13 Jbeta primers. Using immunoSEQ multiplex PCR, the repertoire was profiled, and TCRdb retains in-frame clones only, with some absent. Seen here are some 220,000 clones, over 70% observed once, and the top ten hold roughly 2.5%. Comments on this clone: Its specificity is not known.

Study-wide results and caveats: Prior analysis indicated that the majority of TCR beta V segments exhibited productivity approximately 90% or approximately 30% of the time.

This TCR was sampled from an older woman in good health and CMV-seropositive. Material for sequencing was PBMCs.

The CDR3 DNA reads TGTGCCAGCAGCAGACAGGGTCCACCGGATGGCTACACCTTC. Translation gives CASSRQGPPDGYTF. The chain is built from TRBV2 and TRBJ1-2; TRBD1 matches at 7 bases. This CDR3 is built from 14 residues. The J segment lost 6 bases and the V segment lost 6 bases, leaving 10 bases of the junction unmatched. CDR1 and CDR2 from the germline V gene are SNHLY and FYNNEI.